This passage covers 21 T cell receptor beta chains from one sample sequenced in a study of blood T cell repertoires in COVID-19. Assay: immunoSEQ multiplex PCR; the TCRdb copy retains only in-frame clones and omits some. This table has about 160,000 clones, roughly 84% appearing once. Sequencing used peripheral blood. The receptors were gathered from a woman aged 45-65 years with COVID-19, enrolled during active disease.

This clone was seen once. V gene TRBV28 combines with J gene TRBJ1-1; no definite D call. Trimming removed 6 bases from V and 1 base from J, with 9 bases in between. Germline values: CDR1 MDHEN, CDR2 SYDVKM. The CDR3 runs to 13 residues. CDR3 sequence reads: CASSPDWNTEAFF. CDR3 DNA sequence: TGTGCCAGCAGCCCGGACTGGAACACTGAAGCTTTCTTT.

This clone occurred once. V is TRBV7-9 and J is TRBJ1-4; TRBD1 aligns across 7 bases. CDR3 length: 14 amino acids. V dropped 5 bases and J dropped 8; count of bases not matched to a gene: 8. The germline V gene has CDR1 SEHNR and CDR2 FQNEAQ (reference sequence). CDR3 amino acids: CASSTRQGNEKLFF. The CDR3 bases are TGTGCCAGCAGCACCAGACAGGGAAACGAAAAACTGTTTTTT.

The chain couples TRBV30 to TRBJ1-6, with a weak D call TRBD1 (5 bases). This CDR3 contains 12 residues. Trimming cost V 3 bases and J 9 bases, with 9 bases left between them. The germline V gene encodes CDR1 GTSNPN and CDR2 SVGIG (reference sequence). CDR3 in DNA: TGTGCCTGGAGCAGGGAACGTTCACCCCTCCACTTT. Its protein product is CAWSRERSPLHF. The entire variable domain, with the rest obtained from reference TRBV30 and TRBJ1-6, is as follows: SQTIHQWPATLVQPVGSPLSLECTVEGTSNPNLYWYRQAAGRGLQLLFYSVGIGQISSEVPQNLSASRPQDRQFILSSKKLLLSDSGFYLCAWSRERSPLHFGNGTRLTVT.

The chain employs TRBV6-1 and TRBJ2-1; 10 bases fit TRBD2. Germline CDR1 reads MNHNS; CDR2 reads SASEGT. V dropped 3 bases and J dropped 2; count of bases not matched to a gene: 1. The CDR3 has 15 residues. This CDR3 reads CASSDGLAAYNEQFF. As DNA, the CDR3 is TGTGCCAGCAGTGACGGACTAGCGGCCTACAATGAGCAGTTCTTC.

The chain links TRBV11-1 to TRBJ2-7, with TRBD1 matching over 9 bases. V lost 4 bases and J lost 4; bases outside the gene matches: 11. CDR1 is SGHAT and CDR2 is FQDESV in the germline V gene (reference sequence). CDR3 length: 16 residues. The CDR3 reads CASSSQGAVVGYEQYF. The CDR3 coding sequence is TGTGCCAGCAGCTCACAGGGGGCTGTGGTGGGATACGAGCAGTACTTC.

V is TRBV12-5 and J is TRBJ2-3; TRBD2 aligns across 10 bases. The CDR3 runs 16 residues. V trimming: 2 bases; J trimming: 5 bases; junction bases outside the gene matches: 7. The V gene's germline CDR1 is LGHNT and CDR2 FRNRAP. The CDR3 coding sequence is TGTGCTAGTGGTTTGTACAGCGGGGGGGTTGGAGATACGCAGTATTTT. Protein sequence: CASGLYSGGVGDTQYF.

The CDR3 sequence: CASSTEGTEAFF. CDR3 nucleotides: TGTGCCAGTAGTACGGAGGGCACTGAAGCTTTCTTT. The chain carries TRBV19 and TRBJ1-1; no clear D. The CDR3 consists of 12 residues. Trimming stripped 4 bases from V and 4 bases from J, with 7 bases between. CDR1 and CDR2 from the germline V gene are LNHDA and SQIVND (reference sequence).

The chain recombines TRBV5-1 with TRBJ1-4, with 8 positions matching TRBD1. The germline gives CDR1 SGHRS, CDR2 YFSETQ. The CDR3 consists of 16 residues. V shed 0 bases and J 6 bases; nucleotides not matched to a gene: 7. The CDR3 nucleotides are TGCGCCAGCAGCTTGGACAGGGGGGCTGTTGATGAAAAACTGTTTTTT. Amino acids: CASSLDRGAVDEKLFF.

The chain is built from TRBV5-1 and TRBJ2-5, with TRBD2 identical over 11 bases. The germline gives CDR1 SGHRS, CDR2 YFSETQ. Losses at the gene ends were 0 bases for V and 4 bases for J; bases not matched to a gene: 5. The CDR3 has 16 amino acids. CDR3 in amino acids: CASSLATSGGRETQYF. CDR3 DNA sequence: TGCGCCAGCAGCTTGGCTACTAGCGGGGGCCGAGAGACCCAGTACTTC.

This rearrangement joins TRBV3-1 (or the pseudogene TRBV3-2) to TRBJ1-2, with 11 bases fitting TRBD1. The CDR3 has 16 amino acids. V lost 4 bases, J lost 2 bases, and 6 bases stayed unmatched. Germline values: CDR1 LGHDT, CDR2 YNNKEL (reference sequence). CDR3 bases: TGTGCCAGCAGCCGAGGACAGGGGGCTCTGAACTATGGCTACACCTTC. Translation: CASSRGQGALNYGYTF.

This chain uses TRBV7-2 with TRBJ2-2, with a tentative D call TRBD2 (6 bases). Trimming left V 1 base short and J 5 bases short, with 14 bases between. Germline lookup yields CDR1 SGHTA and CDR2 FQGNSA. CDR3 length: 16 residues. The CDR3 sequence is CASSLVGGLETGELFF. Written as DNA, the CDR3 is TGTGCCAGCAGCTTAGTGGGGGGTTTGGAGACCGGGGAGCTGTTTTTT.

The chain has TRBV28 and TRBJ1-4, with TRBD1 identical over 8 bases. With V trimmed by 5 bases and J by 10 bases, 12 bases remained unmatched. This CDR3 contains 15 residues. CDR1 is MDHEN, CDR2 SYDVKM, per germline. The CDR3 DNA follows: TGTGCCAGCAGTATCCCGGGACAGGAGCTCCGAAAACTGTTTTTT. It is translated as CASSIPGQELRKLFF.

V usage is TRBV2 and J usage is TRBJ2-1; D is possibly TRBD1 (6 bases). The germline V gene encodes CDR1 SNHLY and CDR2 FYNNEI. This CDR3 is built from 13 residues. V shed 6 bases and J shed 7 bases, with 13 bases lying between them. The CDR3 DNA is TGTGCCAGCAGCGCACCACAGGGAAATGAGCAGTTCTTC. It translates to CASSAPQGNEQFF.

The rearrangement links TRBV30 to TRBJ2-6; 12 bases agree with TRBD1. The CDR3 totals 17 residues. Germline V gives CDR1 GTSNPN, CDR2 SVGIG (reference sequence). J was trimmed by 4 bases and V by 5 bases; bases with no gene match: 9. The CDR3 DNA follows: TGTGCCTGGTTCCGGGACAGGGGGCGGCGGGGGGCCAACGTCCTGACTTTC. This sequence encodes CAWFRDRGRRGANVLTF.

This chain uses TRBV7-2 with TRBJ2-7; the D is unclear. Germline V gene lookup returns CDR1 SGHTA and CDR2 FQGNSA. CDR3 length: 15 residues. Trimming cost V 1 base and J 0 bases, with 10 bases left between them. The chain's CDR3 is CASSLVVARSYEQYF. Here the CDR3 DNA reads TGTGCCAGCAGCTTAGTGGTGGCCCGCTCCTACGAGCAGTACTTC.

This chain connects TRBV19 to TRBJ1-4; D remains ambiguous. Germline V gene sequence: CDR1 LNHDA, CDR2 SQIVND (reference sequence). Trimming stripped 5 bases from V and 0 bases from J, with 10 bases between. The CDR3 consists of 15 residues. This CDR3 is CASSSNTATNEKLFF. Here the CDR3 DNA reads TGTGCCAGTAGTTCCAACACCGCAACTAATGAAAAACTGTTTTTT.

V and J are TRBV19 and TRBJ1-1; tentatively, D is TRBD1 (6 bases). This CDR3 is 15 amino acids long. V was pared by 3 bases and J by 0 bases, with 11 bases between. The V gene's germline CDR1 is LNHDA and CDR2 SQIVND (reference sequence). CDR3 sequence: CASSIRGALNTEAFF. The CDR3 nucleotides read TGTGCCAGTAGTATTCGGGGGGCCCTGAACACTGAAGCTTTCTTT.

The CDR3 region is CAWSPGQAVGETQYF. CDR3 DNA: TGTGCCTGGAGCCCGGGACAGGCCGTGGGGGAGACCCAGTACTTC. J is TRBJ2-5 and V is TRBV30; 8 nucleotides match TRBD1. Per the germline V gene, CDR1 is GTSNPN and CDR2 is SVGIG (reference sequence). J was trimmed by 5 bases and V by 3 bases; bases with no gene match: 11. The CDR3 spans 15 residues.

The rearrangement links TRBV6-2 or TRBV6-3 to TRBJ1-4; D unclear. With 4 bases removed from V and 0 bases from J, the gap between germline ends came to 3 bases. There are 13 residues in the CDR3. Germline V CDR1 and CDR2: MNHEY, SVGEGT. Written as DNA, the CDR3 is TGTGCCAGCAGTTCCGCAACTAATGAAAAACTGTTTTTT. Translated, it gives CASSSATNEKLFF.

This clone was seen only once. The chain combines TRBV12-5 with TRBJ2-3; 7 positions match TRBD1. The CDR3 is made up of 17 amino acids. J gave up 1 base and V 2 bases, and 9 bases lay outside the gene matches. The germline V gene has CDR1 LGHNT and CDR2 FRNRAP. The CDR3 region has the DNA TGTGCTAGTGGTTTGAGAAAAGGGGGCCCGGGCACAGATACGCAGTATTTT. Translated, it gives CASGLRKGGPGTDTQYF. The variable domain in full, completed from reference TRBV12-5 and TRBJ2-3, reads DARVTQTPRHKVTEMGQEVTMRCQPILGHNTVFWYRQTMMQGLELLAYFRNRAPLDDSGMPKDRFSAEMPDATLATLKIQPSEPRDSAVYFCASGLRKGGPGTDTQYFGPGTRLTVL.

V gene TRBV27 combines with J gene TRBJ2-7, with TRBD2 matching over 7 bases. The germline V gene encodes CDR1 MNHEY and CDR2 SMNVEV (reference sequence). The CDR3 extends over 15 amino acids. J gave up 0 bases and V 4 bases, and 6 bases lay outside the gene matches. This chain's CDR3 is CASSWVGRASYEQYF. CDR3 nucleotides: TGTGCCAGCAGTTGGGTGGGGAGGGCCTCCTACGAGCAGTACTTC.